This T cell receptor beta chain was obtained from a study of shared clonotypes between healthy human individuals. Overall study results and limits: Donors were few, which limited the genetic and exposure-history diversity represented.

Per the study methods: ImmunoSEQ only sent back junction sequences with no quality scores, so filtering was done differently. This table comes from immunoSEQ multiplex PCR, and its TCRdb copy is limited to in-frame clones, with some not included. D and trimming were read from the DNA, whereas the V and J calls and clone size are those reported in that table. Among 2,500,000 or so clones listed, roughly 92% were seen once. The CDR3 has 18 amino acids. V lost 3 bases and J lost 7, with 25 bases in between. Germline loops: CDR1 KGHSH, CDR2 LQKENI. Comments on this clone: Its antigen is undetermined.

This rearrangement joins TRBV18 to TRBJ2-1, with D hard to call. The receptor's source is a man between 18 and 29 years old in good health. Sequencing was done on a sample of naive CD4+ T cells sorted from blood. The subset: CD45RA+ positively selected. The CDR3 here is CASSPTTERNYPKNEQFF. In DNA form, the CDR3 reads TGTGCCAGCTCACCCACCACGGAGAGGAACTACCCGAAGAATGAGCAGTTCTTC.